Listed below are T cell receptor beta chains from one sample, sequenced in a study of CD8+CD57+ T cells in acquired aplastic anemia. TCRdb passed the reads through MiXCR, listing each CDR3 protein once. The sample contains under 200,000 distinct CDR3 sequences, 40% to 60% of which appear only once. Input material: sorted CD4+, CD8+, or CD8+CD57+ T cells (not recorded which) from PBMCs. The receptor source for this set is a human donor with aplastic anemia. CDR3s include the opening cysteine and the closing phenylalanine or tryptophan. Each record gives: clone size, J gene, V gene, D gene, CDR3 DNA, CDR3 protein. A D gene is named only where the DNA matches it firmly. Clone size is given for some rows only: seen once, a few or many times, or a class if the clone is expanded.

clone_size: NA
j_call: TRBJ1-6
v_call: TRBV2
d_call: NA
cdr3_nt: TGTGCCAGCAGTGGGGGGCTACTACACTTATTT
cdr3_aa: CASSGGLLHLF

clone_size: many
j_call: TRBJ2-7
v_call: TRBV20-1
d_call: TRBD2
cdr3_nt: TGCAGTGCTAGCAGCAAACTTCCGGGACTAGCGGGTCCCTCCTACGAGCAGTACTTC
cdr3_aa: CSASSKLPGLAGPSYEQYF

clone_size: many
j_call: TRBJ1-2
v_call: TRBV10-3
d_call: NA
cdr3_nt: TGTGCCATCAGTGAGTTGGCAGGGAACGGTTATGGCTACACCTTC
cdr3_aa: CAISELAGNGYGYTF

clone_size: NA
j_call: TRBJ1-6
v_call: TRBV5-5
d_call: NA
cdr3_nt: TGTGCCAGCAGCTTCTTCATAAGGGACTATAATTCACCCCTCCACTTT
cdr3_aa: CASSFFIRDYNSPLHF

clone_size: many
j_call: TRBJ2-1
v_call: TRBV4-3
d_call: NA
cdr3_nt: TGCGCCAGCAGCCACTCAGGTAGCTCCTACAATGAGCAGTTCTTC
cdr3_aa: CASSHSGSSYNEQFF

clone_size: once
j_call: TRBJ1-5
v_call: TRBV4-2
d_call: TRBD1
cdr3_nt: TGTGCCAGCAGCCACGCGGGCAGGGGGTCCGCGGGGCAGCCCCAGCATTTT
cdr3_aa: CASSHAGRGSAGQPQHF

clone_size: once
j_call: TRBJ2-3
v_call: TRBV24-1
d_call: NA
cdr3_nt: TGTGCCACCAGTGACAGTAGGGGGGCATCAGATACGCAGTATTTT
cdr3_aa: CATSDSRGASDTQYF

clone_size: NA
j_call: TRBJ1-5
v_call: TRBV19
d_call: TRBD1
cdr3_nt: TGTGCCAGTAGACTCGACAGGGGAGACCAGCCCCAGCATTTT
cdr3_aa: CASRLDRGDQPQHF

clone_size: many
j_call: TRBJ2-1
v_call: TRBV5-8
d_call: NA
cdr3_nt: TGTGCCAGCAGCTTAGCCAGTCTAGGAGAGCAGTTCTTC
cdr3_aa: CASSLASLGEQFF

clone_size: many
j_call: TRBJ2-3
v_call: TRBV25-1
d_call: TRBD2
cdr3_nt: TGTGCCAGCAGTGGACTAGCGGGTTACACAGATACGCAGTATTTT
cdr3_aa: CASSGLAGYTDTQYF

clone_size: few
j_call: TRBJ1-1
v_call: TRBV7-8
d_call: TRBD1
cdr3_nt: TGTGCCAGCAGCTCGACAGGGACTGAAGCTTTCTTT
cdr3_aa: CASSSTGTEAFF

clone_size: NA
j_call: TRBJ1-2
v_call: TRBV14
d_call: NA
cdr3_nt: TGTGCCAGCAGCCAGGGGACGGTCTATGGCTACACCTTC
cdr3_aa: CASSQGTVYGYTF

clone_size: NA
j_call: TRBJ1-2
v_call: TRBV4-2
d_call: NA
cdr3_nt: TGTGCCAGCAGCCCCGCGTCCGGGAGGTATGGCTACACCTTC
cdr3_aa: CASSPASGRYGYTF

clone_size: NA
j_call: TRBJ2-7
v_call: TRBV5-4
d_call: NA
cdr3_nt: TGTGCCAGCAGCTTGGTCGAGGGGATGCACGAGCAGTACTTC
cdr3_aa: CASSLVEGMHEQYF

clone_size: NA
j_call: TRBJ2-5
v_call: TRBV7-3
d_call: NA
cdr3_nt: TGTGCCAGCACCAGGGGTGGTAGAAAGAGGGAGACCCAGTACTTC
cdr3_aa: CASTRGGRKRETQYF

clone_size: many
j_call: TRBJ2-1
v_call: TRBV19
d_call: NA
cdr3_nt: TGTGCCAGTACCTCAGCGGCGCCGGGTATCTTAAGCAATGAGCAGTTCTTC
cdr3_aa: CASTSAAPGILSNEQFF

clone_size: many
j_call: TRBJ2-2
v_call: TRBV24-1
d_call: NA
cdr3_nt: TGTGCCACCAGTGATTTCCCGAGTCAAGCAGGCACCGGGGAGCTGTTTTTT
cdr3_aa: CATSDFPSQAGTGELFF

clone_size: NA
j_call: TRBJ2-3
v_call: TRBV10-3
d_call: NA
cdr3_nt: TGTGCCATCCCCGGGGGTAGCACAGATACGCAGTATTTT
cdr3_aa: CAIPGGSTDTQYF

clone_size: many
j_call: TRBJ1-6
v_call: TRBV19
d_call: TRBD1
cdr3_nt: TGTGCCAGTGCCCGGGACAGGACAGGGTATAATTCACCCCTCCACTTT
cdr3_aa: CASARDRTGYNSPLHF

clone_size: NA
j_call: TRBJ2-1
v_call: TRBV19
d_call: NA
cdr3_nt: TGTGCCAGTAGTACCCGACAGGAGCAGTTCTTC
cdr3_aa: CASSTRQEQFF

clone_size: many
j_call: TRBJ2-7
v_call: TRBV19
d_call: NA
cdr3_nt: TGTGCCAGTAGCCCCTATCCCGGCGGGGCCTACGAGCAGTACTTC
cdr3_aa: CASSPYPGGAYEQYF

clone_size: many
j_call: TRBJ1-2
v_call: TRBV6-1
d_call: NA
cdr3_nt: TGTGCCAGCAGCGACAGCTTTATCCACTATGGCTACACCTTC
cdr3_aa: CASSDSFIHYGYTF